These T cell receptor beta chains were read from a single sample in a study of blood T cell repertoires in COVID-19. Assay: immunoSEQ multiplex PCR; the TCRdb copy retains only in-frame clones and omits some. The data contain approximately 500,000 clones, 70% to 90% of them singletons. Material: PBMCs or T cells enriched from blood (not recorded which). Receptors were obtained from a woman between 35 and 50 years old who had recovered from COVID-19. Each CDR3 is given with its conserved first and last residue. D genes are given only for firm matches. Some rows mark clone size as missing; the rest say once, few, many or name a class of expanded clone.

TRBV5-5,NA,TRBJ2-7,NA,TGTGCCAGCAGCTTGGTCGGGAACGAGCAGTACTTC,CASSLVGNEQYF
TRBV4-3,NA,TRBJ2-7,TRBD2,TGCGCCAGCAGCCCCTACCCACTAGCGGTCGCTAGCTCCTACGAGCAGTACTTC,CASSPYPLAVASSYEQYF
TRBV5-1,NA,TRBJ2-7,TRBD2,TGCGCCAGCAGCTTGAGATCCCCTAGCGGGAGGGCCTCGTCTCCCGAGCAGTACTTC,CASSLRSPSGRASSPEQYF
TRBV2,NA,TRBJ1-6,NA,TGTGCCAGCAGTACCCGAGGAAATTCACCCCTCCACTTT,CASSTRGNSPLHF
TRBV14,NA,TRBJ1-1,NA,TGTGCCAGCAGCCAAGGGACAGAAGCTTTCTTT,CASSQGTEAFF
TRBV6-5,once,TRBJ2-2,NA,TGTGCCAGCAGAGCCCTGGGAGAAACCACCGGGGAGCTGTTTTTT,CASRALGETTGELFF
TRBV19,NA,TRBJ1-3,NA,TGTGCCAGTAGTAGGACAGCTGGAAACACCATATATTTT,CASSRTAGNTIYF
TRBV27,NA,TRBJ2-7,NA,TGTGCCAGCAGTCCCTTCTGGGCAGGCTCCTACGAGCAGTACTTC,CASSPFWAGSYEQYF
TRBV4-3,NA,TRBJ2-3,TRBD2,TGCGCCAGCAGCCAAGCGGGAGGGCAGAATACGCAGTATTTT,CASSQAGGQNTQYF
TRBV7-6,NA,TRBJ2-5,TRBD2,TGTGCCAGCAGCTTAGGCGGGACTAGCGGGGGTACAGAGACCCAGTACTTC,CASSLGGTSGGTETQYF
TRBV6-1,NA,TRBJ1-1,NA,TGTGCCAGCAGTGATTCCCTTGGACAGCTGAACACTGAAGCTTTCTTT,CASSDSLGQLNTEAFF
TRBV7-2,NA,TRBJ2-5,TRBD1,TGTGCCAGCAGCTCATTTAACAGGGGCCACCAAGAGACCCAGTACTTC,CASSSFNRGHQETQYF
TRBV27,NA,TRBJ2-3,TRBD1,TGTGCCAGCAGTTTATTCACAGGGGTGGGCACAGATACGCAGTATTTT,CASSLFTGVGTDTQYF
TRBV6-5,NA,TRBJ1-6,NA,TGTGCCAGCAGCCTGAACGGCCCAGGGTCACCCCTCCACTTT,CASSLNGPGSPLHF
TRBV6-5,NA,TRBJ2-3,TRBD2,TGTGCCAGCAGACATCGACTAGCGGAGACAGATACGCAGTATTTT,CASRHRLAETDTQYF
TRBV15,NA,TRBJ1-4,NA,TGTGCCACCAGCCAAAGACAGCGTAATGAAAAACTGTTTTTT,CATSQRQRNEKLFF
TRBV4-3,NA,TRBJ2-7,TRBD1,TGCGCCAGCAGCCACTATGGGGGACAGGGGGCATACGAGCAGTACTTC,CASSHYGGQGAYEQYF
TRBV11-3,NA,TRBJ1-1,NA,TGTGCCAGCAGCTTAGGGCAGAACACTGAAGCTTTCTTT,CASSLGQNTEAFF
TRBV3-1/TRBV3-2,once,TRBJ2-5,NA,TGTGCCAGCAGCCAAAATCAGGGTGGGAGGTACGAGACCCAGTACTTC,CASSQNQGGRYETQYF
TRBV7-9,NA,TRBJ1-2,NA,TGTGCCAGCAGCTTATCTGGGACAAAGAACTATGGCTACACCTTC,CASSLSGTKNYGYTF
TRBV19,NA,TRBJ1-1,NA,TGTGCCAGTAGTATAATCCCGGGGAGCGGCACTGAAGCTTTCTTT,CASSIIPGSGTEAFF
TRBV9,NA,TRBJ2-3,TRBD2,TGTGCCAGCAGCGCGAGGGAGGGAACCACAGATACGCAGTATTTT,CASSAREGTTDTQYF
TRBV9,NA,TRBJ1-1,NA,TGTGCCAGCAGCGTATGGTGGGGCCCCCGTACTGAAGCTTTCTTT,CASSVWWGPRTEAFF
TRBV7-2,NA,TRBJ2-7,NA,TGTGCCAGCAGCTTAGGACGGACATCCTACGAGCAGTACTTC,CASSLGRTSYEQYF
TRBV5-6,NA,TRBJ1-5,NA,TGTGCCAGCAGCTTGGGCTATAGCAATCAGCCCCAGCATTTT,CASSLGYSNQPQHF
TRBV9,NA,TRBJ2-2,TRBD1,TGTGCCAGCAGCGTAGGGCTTATGGGGACAGGGAGTACCGGGGAGCTGTTTTTT,CASSVGLMGTGSTGELFF
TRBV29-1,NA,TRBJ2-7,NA,TGCAGCGTTGTATCCAGTTTCCGAAGCTCCTACGAGCAGTACTTC,CSVVSSFRSSYEQYF
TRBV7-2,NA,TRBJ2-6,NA,TGTGCCGTTGCAGGGGCCTACTCTGGGGCCAACGTCCTGACTTTC,CAVAGAYSGANVLTF
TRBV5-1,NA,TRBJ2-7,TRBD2,TGCGCCAGCAAAGAGCGGGACCTCTCCTACGAGCAGTACTTC,CASKERDLSYEQYF
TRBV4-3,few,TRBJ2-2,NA,TGCGCCAGCAGCCGCAGTACCAGCACCGGGGAGCTGTTTTTT,CASSRSTSTGELFF
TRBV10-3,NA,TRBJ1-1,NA,TGTGCCATCAGTGGCTCGGGGGGCACTGAAGCTTTCTTT,CAISGSGGTEAFF
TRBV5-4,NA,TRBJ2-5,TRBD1,TGTGCCAGCAGCTACCGGGACAGTTGGGAGACCCAGTACTTC,CASSYRDSWETQYF
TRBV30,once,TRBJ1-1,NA,TGTGCCTGGAGGGCAGGGTTGCACACTGAAGCTTTCTTT,CAWRAGLHTEAFF
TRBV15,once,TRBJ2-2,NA,TGTGCCACCAGCAGAGATCCCACGAGGGACACCGGGGAGCTGTTTTTT,CATSRDPTRDTGELFF
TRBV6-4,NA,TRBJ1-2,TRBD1,TGTGCCAGCAGTGAGGGGACAGGGGCCGGCTACACCTTC,CASSEGTGAGYTF
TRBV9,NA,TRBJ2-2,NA,TGTGCCAGCAGCGTAGTCCCCACAGACAGGAACACCGGGGAGCTGTTTTTT,CASSVVPTDRNTGELFF
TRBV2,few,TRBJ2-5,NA,TGTGCCAGCAGTGGAAGCGTACAAGAGACCCAGTACTTC,CASSGSVQETQYF
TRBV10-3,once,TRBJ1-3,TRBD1,TGTGCCATCAGTAACAGGGGACGAGATGGAAACACCATATATTTT,CAISNRGRDGNTIYF
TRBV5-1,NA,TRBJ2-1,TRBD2,TGCGCCAGCAGCTTAAGGCCACTAGCGGGAGGCTCCTACAATGAGCAGTTCTTC,CASSLRPLAGGSYNEQFF
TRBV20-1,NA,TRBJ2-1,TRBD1,TGCAGTGCTAGTGGACAGGGCAATGAGCAGTTCTTC,CSASGQGNEQFF
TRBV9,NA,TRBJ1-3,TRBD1,TGTGCCAGCAGCGAGGTCACAGGGGCCTCTGGAAACACCATATATTTT,CASSEVTGASGNTIYF
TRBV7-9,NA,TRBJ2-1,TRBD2,TGTGCCAGCAGCTCTAGCGGGAGGAGCTCCTACAATGAGCAGTTCTTC,CASSSSGRSSYNEQFF
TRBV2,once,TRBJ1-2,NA,TGTGCCAGCAGCGGGACATCACACTCAGTTGGCTACACCTTC,CASSGTSHSVGYTF
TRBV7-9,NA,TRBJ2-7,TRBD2,TGTGCCAGCAGCACTGGGACTAGCGGGACAGACGAGCAGTACTTC,CASSTGTSGTDEQYF
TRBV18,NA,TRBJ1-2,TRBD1,TGTGCCAGCTCACAAAGGGGACAGGGGGCAAACTATGGCTACACCTTC,CASSQRGQGANYGYTF
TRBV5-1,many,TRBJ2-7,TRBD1,TGCGCCAGCGCTGGGGGGACAGGGGACTACGAGCAGTACTTC,CASAGGTGDYEQYF
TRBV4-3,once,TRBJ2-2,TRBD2,TGCGCCAGCAGCCTTTCGGCGGGGACTAGAAGACATACCGGGGAGCTGTTTTTT,CASSLSAGTRRHTGELFF
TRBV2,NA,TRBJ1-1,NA,TGTGCCAGCCGGGTAGCAAACACTGAAGCTTTCTTT,CASRVANTEAFF
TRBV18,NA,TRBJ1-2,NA,TGTGCCAGCTCACCAAATCAGGTTAACTATGGCTACACCTTC,CASSPNQVNYGYTF
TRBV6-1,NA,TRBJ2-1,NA,TGTGCCAGCAGTGATTGGGACACCCAAGGCAATGAGCAGTTCTTC,CASSDWDTQGNEQFF